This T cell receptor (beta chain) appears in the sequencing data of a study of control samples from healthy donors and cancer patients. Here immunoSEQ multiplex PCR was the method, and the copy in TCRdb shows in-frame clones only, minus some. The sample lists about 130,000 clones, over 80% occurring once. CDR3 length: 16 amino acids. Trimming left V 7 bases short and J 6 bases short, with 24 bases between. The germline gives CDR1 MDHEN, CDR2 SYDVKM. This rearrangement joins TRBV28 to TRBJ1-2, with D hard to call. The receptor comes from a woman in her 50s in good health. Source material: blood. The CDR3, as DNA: TGTGCCAGCACTTCAACACGGACGTCACGGATTAATGGCTACACCTTC. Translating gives CASTSTRTSRINGYTF.